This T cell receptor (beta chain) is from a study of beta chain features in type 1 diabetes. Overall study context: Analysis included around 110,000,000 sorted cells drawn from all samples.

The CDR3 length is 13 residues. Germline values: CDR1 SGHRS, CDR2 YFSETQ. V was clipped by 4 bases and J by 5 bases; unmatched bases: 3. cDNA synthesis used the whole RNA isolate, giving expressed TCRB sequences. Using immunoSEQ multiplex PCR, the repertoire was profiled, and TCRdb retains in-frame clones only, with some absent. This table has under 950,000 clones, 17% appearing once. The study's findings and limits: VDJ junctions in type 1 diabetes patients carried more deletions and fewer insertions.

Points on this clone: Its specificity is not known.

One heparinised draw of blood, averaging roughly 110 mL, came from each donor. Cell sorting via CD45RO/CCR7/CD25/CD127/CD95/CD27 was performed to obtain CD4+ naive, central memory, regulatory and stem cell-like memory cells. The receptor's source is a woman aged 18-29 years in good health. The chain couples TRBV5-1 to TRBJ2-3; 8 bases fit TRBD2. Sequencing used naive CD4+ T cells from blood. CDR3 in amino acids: CASSLAGKDTQYF. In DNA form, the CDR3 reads TGCGCCAGCAGCCTAGCGGGTAAAGATACGCAGTATTTT.